The 32 T cell receptor beta chains given below trace back to one sample, sequenced in a study of blood T cell repertoires in COVID-19. The repertoire was sequenced with immunoSEQ multiplex PCR; TCRdb's copy has only in-frame clones and lacks some. The table includes 150,000 to 200,000 clones, nearly 90% detected once. Sequencing input: peripheral blood. The source is a man in his fifties or sixties with active or convalescent COVID-19.

V usage is TRBV29-1 and J usage is TRBJ2-1, with 7 bases fitting TRBD1. The CDR3 contains 16 residues. V was clipped by 2 bases and J by 4 bases; unmatched bases: 11. CDR1 and CDR2 from the germline V gene are SQVTM and ANQGSEA. The CDR3 DNA sequence: TGCAGCGTTGAATCTTGGACAGGCCGACCATACAATGAGCAGTTCTTC. This encodes CSVESWTGRPYNEQFF.

The chain uses TRBV30 and TRBJ2-7; possibly TRBD2 for D (5 bases). Germline CDR1 is GTSNPN and CDR2 is SVGIG (reference sequence). The CDR3 is 12 amino acids. V shed 0 bases and J shed 5 bases, with 8 bases lying between them. CDR3 in DNA: TGTGCCTGGAGTGTACGGGGTGACGAGCAGTACTTC. It specifies CAWSVRGDEQYF.

V and J are TRBV29-1 and TRBJ2-3; the D gene is possibly TRBD1 (5 bases). CDR1 SQVTM and CDR2 ANQGSEA come from the germline V gene. The CDR3 loop spans 15 amino acids. Trimming took 6 bases from V and 0 from J, leaving 16 bases between them. CDR3 residues: CSVKGWSLSTDTQYF. Written as DNA, the CDR3 is TGCAGCGTGAAGGGGTGGAGCCTTAGCACAGATACGCAGTATTTT.

This chain uses TRBV29-1 with TRBJ2-5; D might be TRBD2 (5 bases). Germline CDR1 is SQVTM and CDR2 is ANQGSEA. Trimming removed 6 bases at V and 1 base at J, with 9 bases between. The CDR3 spans 12 residues. The CDR3 DNA sequence: TGCAGCGTCCTAGAGGGCCAAGAGACCCAGTACTTC. As protein: CSVLEGQETQYF. The full variable domain, in which reference TRBV29-1 and TRBJ2-5 provide the parts outside the CDR3, is SAVISQKPSRDICQRGTSLTIQCQVDSQVTMMFWYRQQPGQSLTLIATANQGSEATYESGFVIDKFPISRPNLTFSTLTVSNMSPEDSSIYLCSVLEGQETQYFGPGTRLLVL.

The chain is built from TRBV30 and TRBJ2-5; D possibly corresponds to TRBD2 (6 bases). This CDR3 comprises 15 residues. The V and J ends lost 3 bases and 0 bases respectively, with 14 bases between them. The germline gives CDR1 GTSNPN, CDR2 SVGIG (reference sequence). CDR3 bases: TGTGCCTGGAGCCCCGGGAGACCGTACCAAGAGACCCAGTACTTC. Its protein product is CAWSPGRPYQETQYF.

The chain uses TRBV9 and TRBJ1-3, with D perhaps matching TRBD1 (5 bases). Germline assignment: CDR1 SGDLS and CDR2 YYNGEE. Trimming took 4 bases from V and 5 from J, leaving 13 bases between them. The CDR3 has 14 residues. Here the CDR3 reads CASSLYMGRNTIYF. In nucleotides, the CDR3 is TGTGCCAGCAGCCTCTACATGGGGCGAAACACCATATATTTT.

The V call is TRBV6-6, the J call TRBJ2-6, with unresolved D. The germline V gene has CDR1 MNHNY and CDR2 SVGAGI (reference sequence). CDR3 length: 15 residues. V was cut by 5 bases and J by 0 bases, with 8 bases left in between. The CDR3: CASSAVPSGANVLTF. The CDR3 DNA follows: TGTGCCAGCAGTGCGGTGCCCTCTGGGGCCAACGTCCTGACTTTC.

The chain carries TRBV3-1 (or the pseudogene TRBV3-2) and TRBJ2-1; TRBD2 matches at 11 bases. This CDR3 contains 16 residues. J gave up 4 bases and V 4 bases, and 6 bases lay outside the gene matches. Per germline, CDR1 LGHDT and CDR2 YNNKEL (reference sequence). DNA of the CDR3: TGTGCCAGCAGCCCCTCGGCTAGCGGGGGGTACAATGAGCAGTTCTTC. Translated, it gives CASSPSASGGYNEQFF.

The chain joins TRBV19 to TRBJ1-5; possibly TRBD1 for D (5 bases). The CDR3 has 15 residues. The germline V and J ends were trimmed by 3 bases and 3 bases, with 12 bases remaining between them. Per germline, CDR1 LNHDA and CDR2 SQIVND (reference sequence). The CDR3 bases are TGTGCCAGTAGTATGGGGGGAGGGTACAATCAGCCCCAGCATTTT. This gives the protein CASSMGGGYNQPQHF.

The chain is built from TRBV3-1 (or the pseudogene TRBV3-2) and TRBJ2-1; 11 nucleotides match TRBD2. Germline V gene data show CDR1 as LGHDT and CDR2 as YNNKEL (reference sequence). The J segment lost 0 bases and the V segment lost 3 bases, leaving 4 bases of the junction unmatched. The CDR3 covers 17 residues. The CDR3 is CASSHGTSGNSYNEQFF. CDR3 nucleotides: TGTGCCAGCAGCCACGGGACTAGCGGTAACTCCTACAATGAGCAGTTCTTC.

This rearrangement joins TRBV9 to TRBJ2-1; 9 bases fit TRBD1. Germline values: CDR1 SGDLS, CDR2 YYNGEE. This CDR3 region has 16 residues. The V gene end was trimmed by 0 bases and the J gene end by 8 bases; junction bases not matched to a gene: 9. DNA for the CDR3: TGTGCCAGCAGCGTAGTGGATACAGGGGGCGTATATGAGCAGTTCTTC. The encoded protein is CASSVVDTGGVYEQFF.

The chain uses TRBV4-1 and TRBJ1-2; no clear D. The germline CDR1 and CDR2 sequences are MGHRA and YSYEKL. The CDR3 totals 14 residues. Between the trimmed V and J ends, which lost 0 bases and 6 bases, there was a span of 11 bases. Here the CDR3 reads CASSQENGLNGYTF. CDR3 DNA sequence: TGCGCCAGCAGCCAAGAAAACGGACTGAATGGCTACACCTTC.

This rearrangement joins TRBV5-4 to TRBJ2-7; TRBD1 matches 12 bases. V lost 0 bases to trimming and J lost 7 bases; unmatched junction nucleotides: 5. Germline CDR1 is SGHNT and CDR2 is YYREEE (reference sequence). The CDR3 sequence is 15 residues long. The CDR3 sequence: CASSLEGTGGWEQYF. CDR3 nucleotides: TGTGCCAGCAGCTTGGAAGGGACAGGGGGCTGGGAGCAGTACTTC.

CDR3 DNA sequence: TGTGCCAGTAGTATGCTCGGGACAGGGGGCCGTCATGGCTACACCTTC. Translated: CASSMLGTGGRHGYTF. This chain links TRBV19 with TRBJ1-2; 12 nucleotides align to TRBD1. Trimming cost V 3 bases and J 6 bases; bases outside gene matches: 8. This CDR3 has 16 amino acids. Germline CDR1 and CDR2: LNHDA and SQIVND (reference sequence).

This rearrangement joins TRBV5-4 to TRBJ1-6; 7 nucleotides line up with TRBD1. Germline values: CDR1 SGHNT, CDR2 YYREEE (reference sequence). This CDR3 has 17 residues. After removal of 4 bases from V and 1 base from J, the junction contained 8 bases not matched to a gene. CDR3 coding DNA: TGTGCCAGCAGCGCCGGACAGGCGACTTCCTATAATTCACCCCTCCACTTT. Translating gives CASSAGQATSYNSPLHF.

The genes are TRBV27 and TRBJ2-2; D possibly corresponds to TRBD1 (5 bases). This CDR3 is built from 13 residues. V was clipped by 0 bases and J by 8 bases, with 7 bases between them. Per the germline V gene, CDR1 is MNHEY and CDR2 is SMNVEV (reference sequence). This CDR3 is CASSLSYRGELFF. CDR3 DNA sequence: TGTGCCAGCAGTTTATCGTACAGGGGGGAGCTGTTTTTT.

The V gene is TRBV12-3 or TRBV12-4, the J gene TRBJ2-2; D perhaps matches TRBD2 (5 bases). Deletions cut 3 bases from V and 7 bases from J, with 9 bases between. The CDR3 consists of 13 residues. The CDR3 DNA is TGTGCCAGCAGTTTTCTGGGAGACGGGGAGCTGTTTTTT. Translated, it gives CASSFLGDGELFF.

The CDR3 loop reads CASSGSVQGNQPQHF. CDR3 nucleotides: TGTGCCAGCAGTGGCAGTGTACAAGGCAATCAGCCCCAGCATTTT. The V and J genes are TRBV6-2 or TRBV6-3 and TRBJ1-5; D gene unclear. V lost 5 bases and J lost 2, with 13 bases in between. Germline CDR1 and CDR2: MNHEY and SVGEGT. The CDR3 sequence is 15 residues long.

The CDR3 nucleotides read TGCGCCAGCAGCCAAGCGGGACAGCGAACTTCACCCCTCCACTTT. Protein: CASSQAGQRTSPLHF. The chain recombines TRBV4-1 with TRBJ1-6; 7 nucleotides line up with TRBD1. With V trimmed by 1 base and J by 9 bases, 6 bases remained unmatched. Germline-derived CDR1 and CDR2 are MGHRA and YSYEKL. This CDR3 spans 15 amino acids.

V usage is TRBV3-1 (or the pseudogene TRBV3-2) and J usage is TRBJ2-7; D unresolved. The CDR3 sequence is 15 residues long. Trimming pared 1 base from V and 1 base from J, leaving 11 bases between. Germline lookup yields CDR1 LGHDT and CDR2 YNNKEL (reference sequence). CDR3 bases: TGTGCCAGCAGCCAAGCTGCCCACTCTTCCTACGAGCAGTACTTC. This encodes CASSQAAHSSYEQYF.

The chain recombines TRBV30 with TRBJ1-1, with TRBD1 matching over 8 bases. Trimming took 0 bases from V and 1 from J; bases not matched to a gene: 7. Germline V gene lookup returns CDR1 GTSNPN and CDR2 SVGIG (reference sequence). The CDR3 extends over 16 amino acids. The CDR3 protein is CAWSVQTGGKNTEAFF. CDR3 DNA sequence: TGTGCCTGGAGTGTACAAACAGGGGGGAAGAACACTGAAGCTTTCTTT.

This rearrangement joins TRBV28 to TRBJ2-3, with TRBD2 as a possible D gene (7 bases). The germline V gene has CDR1 MDHEN and CDR2 SYDVKM. The CDR3 runs 16 residues. With 1 base removed from V and 3 bases from J, the gap between germline ends came to 14 bases. The CDR3 region has the DNA TGTGCCAGCAGTTTATTCAGTGCGGGGGCTACAGATACGCAGTATTTT. This translates into CASSLFSAGATDTQYF.

The V gene is TRBV18, the J gene TRBJ1-1, with D perhaps matching TRBD1 (6 bases). Trimming cost V 5 bases and J 7 bases, with 14 bases left between them. CDR3 length: 13 amino acids. Germline V gives CDR1 KGHSH, CDR2 LQKENI. CDR3 sequence: CASSGQGRNEAFF. CDR3 bases: TGTGCCAGCTCAGGCCAGGGGCGAAATGAAGCTTTCTTT.

This chain links TRBV5-1 with TRBJ2-7; the D gene is possibly TRBD1 (6 bases). Trimming removed 3 bases at V and 5 bases at J, with 15 bases between. This CDR3 has 14 amino acids. Germline CDR1 SGHRS, CDR2 YFSETQ. The CDR3, as DNA: TGCGCCAGCAGCTCTGGACAGCCGGCCGACGAGCAGTACTTC. Translated: CASSSGQPADEQYF.

This rearrangement joins TRBV19 to TRBJ1-5; no clear D gene. This CDR3 contains 15 residues. CDR1 and CDR2 from the germline V gene are LNHDA and SQIVND (reference sequence). The V end lost 7 bases, the J end lost 0 bases, and 13 bases lay between the germline ends. CDR3 region: CASTLSGYSNQPQHF. The CDR3 DNA is TGTGCCAGTACGCTGTCGGGGTATAGCAATCAGCCCCAGCATTTT.

The chain uses TRBV18 and TRBJ2-1; the D gene is possibly TRBD2 (7 bases). Germline V gene lookup returns CDR1 KGHSH and CDR2 LQKENI. V lost 1 base, J lost 7 bases, and 14 bases lay in between. The CDR3 is 15 amino acids. Here the CDR3 DNA reads TGTGCCAGCTCACCACGAGTTCGGGGGGCGAATGAGCAGTTCTTC. Translated, it gives CASSPRVRGANEQFF.

The CDR3 bases are TGTGCCACCAGTGATTTGCAGGGGACCGGGGAGCTGTTTTTT. As protein: CATSDLQGTGELFF. V gene TRBV24-1 combines with J gene TRBJ2-2, with D maybe TRBD1 (6 bases). CDR3 size: 14 residues. The germline V gene encodes CDR1 KGHDR and CDR2 SFDVKD. V was shortened by 0 bases and J by 5 bases, with 6 bases between the two germline ends.

This clone was found once. The rearrangement joins TRBV9 to TRBJ1-5; D may be TRBD1 (6 bases). Germline values: CDR1 SGDLS, CDR2 YYNGEE. Trimming left V 0 bases short and J 5 bases short, with 12 bases between. This CDR3 contains 15 residues. CDR3 in DNA: TGTGCCAGCAGCGTAGCTGGGACAACCGATCAGCCCCAGCATTTT. Translated, it gives CASSVAGTTDQPQHF.

The rearrangement links TRBV5-1 to TRBJ2-5, with 8 bases aligning to TRBD2. J lost 5 bases, V lost 0 bases, and 6 bases had no gene match. CDR1 is SGHRS and CDR2 is YFSETQ in the germline V gene. The CDR3 is 15 residues long. The CDR3 reads CASSLEGLVGETQYF. The CDR3 DNA reads as TGCGCCAGCAGCTTGGAGGGACTAGTTGGGGAGACCCAGTACTTC.

The chain employs TRBV21-1 and TRBJ1-2; the table's D call TRBD1 went unverified against the DNA. TRBV21-1 is given as a pseudogene. CDR3 length: 15 residues. This chain's CDR3 is CASSKSGYANYGYTF. The CDR3 DNA reads as TGTGCCAGCAGCAAATCAGGGTACGCGAACTATGGCTACACCTTC.

This chain uses TRBV29-1 with TRBJ2-3; 9 positions match TRBD1. V trimming: 6 bases; J trimming: 5 bases; junction bases outside the gene matches: 3. The CDR3 is 12 amino acids. Germline V CDR1 and CDR2: SQVTM, ANQGSEA. The CDR3 sequence is CSVEDRGDTQYF. As DNA, the CDR3 is TGCAGCGTCGAGGACAGGGGAGATACGCAGTATTTT.

The chain links TRBV18 to TRBJ1-2; TRBD1 is a possible D gene (6 bases). This CDR3 has 17 amino acids. V gave up 4 bases and J gave up 0 bases, with 18 bases separating them. In germline, CDR1 is KGHSH, CDR2 LQKENI. CDR3 nucleotides: TGTGCCAGCTCACAGGACAGATCCCTTATTACTAACTATGGCTACACCTTC. The encoded protein is CASSQDRSLITNYGYTF.